A selection of T cell receptor beta chains follows, all from one sample in a study of blood T cell repertoires in COVID-19. Measured with immunoSEQ multiplex PCR; TCRdb has only the in-frame clones, and not every one. The sample includes some 83,000 clones, roughly 86% of them seen just once. The sample consisted of peripheral blood. The receptors stem from a human donor in a cohort sampled during active COVID-19. Each CDR3 is given with its conserved first and last residue. The order of the fields is V gene, J gene, D gene, clone size, CDR3 DNA, CDR3 protein. The D gene is left open where the match is weak. The size field is filled for only some rows; it gives once, few, many or a size class.

V: TRBV30; J: TRBJ2-3; D: .; size: .; DNA: TGTGCCTGGACCCCGGCCGGGGATACGCAGTATTTT; CDR3: CAWTPAGDTQYF
V: TRBV20-1; J: TRBJ2-7; D: .; size: .; DNA: TGCAGTGCTAGTCACAGGAATTTTTACGAGCAGTACTTC; CDR3: CSASHRNFYEQYF
V: TRBV20-1; J: TRBJ2-3; D: .; size: .; DNA: TGCAGTGCTGGAGCCGGTGATACGCAGTATTTT; CDR3: CSAGAGDTQYF
V: TRBV28; J: TRBJ2-3; D: .; size: .; DNA: TGTGCCAGCCTAGACCAACTACATACGCAGTATTTT; CDR3: CASLDQLHTQYF
V: TRBV9; J: TRBJ1-2; D: TRBD1; size: once; DNA: TGTGCCAGCAGCGTAGCGCAGGGGGCGCGAGGCTACACCTTC; CDR3: CASSVAQGARGYTF
V: TRBV15; J: TRBJ2-1; D: TRBD2; size: .; DNA: TGTGCCACCAGCAGGGGTAACCCCGGGGGGGCCTTCTACAATGAGCAGTTCTTC; CDR3: CATSRGNPGGAFYNEQFF
V: TRBV9; J: TRBJ2-2; D: TRBD1; size: .; DNA: TGTGCCAGCAGCGCGACAGGGTCCGGCGGGGAGCTGTTTTTT; CDR3: CASSATGSGGELFF
V: TRBV5-1; J: TRBJ1-4; D: .; size: many; DNA: TGCGCCAGCAGCTACGGACAGCCTGCAACTAATGAAAAACTGTTTTTT; CDR3: CASSYGQPATNEKLFF
V: TRBV5-4; J: TRBJ1-2; D: TRBD1; size: .; DNA: TGTGCCAGCAGTTCCGTCGACAGGGAAGGGGGCTACACCTTC; CDR3: CASSSVDREGGYTF
V: TRBV5-1; J: TRBJ1-6; D: TRBD1; size: many; DNA: TGCGCCAGCACCAAGGGGACAGGGGCTGAAATGAGCCGTTCACCCCTCCACTTT; CDR3: CASTKGTGAEMSRSPLHF
V: TRBV10-3; J: TRBJ2-5; D: TRBD1; size: .; DNA: TGTGCCATCAGTAGGGGACAGCAAGAGACCCAGTACTTC; CDR3: CAISRGQQETQYF
V: TRBV3-1/TRBV3-2; J: TRBJ2-1; D: .; size: .; DNA: TGTGCCAGCAGCCCGGGACTGACCCTTCCCTACAATGAGCAGTTCTTC; CDR3: CASSPGLTLPYNEQFF
V: TRBV6-5; J: TRBJ2-7; D: .; size: .; DNA: TGTGCCAGCAGACACCATAGGGCGGGGCTGGACGAGCAGTACTTC; CDR3: CASRHHRAGLDEQYF
V: TRBV6-5; J: TRBJ2-3; D: TRBD2; size: .; DNA: TGTGCCAGCAGAAGCGGGAGATTCACAGATACGCAGTATTTT; CDR3: CASRSGRFTDTQYF
V: TRBV2; J: TRBJ2-1; D: TRBD2; size: .; DNA: TGTGCCAGCAGATTGTGGACTAGCGGCTACAATGAGCAGTTCTTC; CDR3: CASRLWTSGYNEQFF
V: TRBV15; J: TRBJ1-2; D: .; size: .; DNA: TGTGCCACCAGCAGAGTCATCAGCGGGGGCTCTAACTATGGCTACACCTTC; CDR3: CATSRVISGGSNYGYTF
V: TRBV5-6; J: TRBJ1-4; D: .; size: .; DNA: TGTGCCAGCAGCTTGGCGGGACTTGCAACTAATGAAAAACTGTTTTTT; CDR3: CASSLAGLATNEKLFF
V: TRBV5-1; J: TRBJ2-1; D: TRBD2; size: .; DNA: TGCGCCAGCAGTCAATACGGGACTAGCAGTAATGAGCAGTTCTTC; CDR3: CASSQYGTSSNEQFF
V: TRBV28; J: TRBJ1-1; D: .; size: few; DNA: TGTGCCAGCACCTCCTTACAGGTTGGTTACACTGAAGCTTTCTTT; CDR3: CASTSLQVGYTEAFF
V: TRBV27; J: TRBJ2-6; D: .; size: .; DNA: TGTGCCAGCAGTTTCCTCTCTGGGGCCAACGTCCTGACTTTC; CDR3: CASSFLSGANVLTF
V: TRBV14; J: TRBJ1-1; D: TRBD1; size: .; DNA: TGTGCCAGCAGCCAACTACAGGGGGCCGACACTGAAGCTTTCTTT; CDR3: CASSQLQGADTEAFF
V: TRBV7-3; J: TRBJ2-2; D: .; size: .; DNA: TGTGCCAGCAGCCCCCACATGAACACCGGGGAGCTGTTTTTT; CDR3: CASSPHMNTGELFF
V: TRBV7-9; J: TRBJ1-2; D: TRBD1; size: .; DNA: TGTGCCAGCAGCTTGTCCAGGGGGTTTGGCTACACCTTC; CDR3: CASSLSRGFGYTF
V: TRBV6-5; J: TRBJ2-5; D: .; size: .; DNA: TGTGCCAGCAGAGAGCCGGGGGGCATAGAGACCCAGTACTTC; CDR3: CASREPGGIETQYF
V: TRBV27; J: TRBJ2-3; D: TRBD2; size: once; DNA: TGTGCCAGCAGTTCGGAGCGGGGGGCCCAGATCATAGATACGCAGTATTTT; CDR3: CASSSERGAQIIDTQYF
V: TRBV2; J: TRBJ2-5; D: TRBD1; size: few; DNA: TGTGCCAGCAGTGTCTTAGGACAGGGTGGGGAGACCCAGTACTTC; CDR3: CASSVLGQGGETQYF
V: TRBV7-2; J: TRBJ2-2; D: .; size: .; DNA: TGTGCCAGCAGAAGGACTGTCGTGAACACCGGGGAGCTGTTTTTT; CDR3: CASRRTVVNTGELFF
V: TRBV6-5; J: TRBJ1-2; D: TRBD1; size: .; DNA: TGTGCCAGCAGGTACAGGGGTGGCTACACCTTC; CDR3: CASRYRGGYTF
V: TRBV18; J: TRBJ2-3; D: TRBD2; size: .; DNA: TGTGCCAGCTCACCTCCGCTCTGGACTAGCGGGGTCACAGATACGCAGTATTTT; CDR3: CASSPPLWTSGVTDTQYF
V: TRBV9; J: TRBJ1-5; D: .; size: .; DNA: TGTGCCAGCAGCGTATTCGACACCAATCAGCCCCAGCATTTT; CDR3: CASSVFDTNQPQHF
V: TRBV18; J: TRBJ2-3; D: .; size: .; DNA: TGTGCCAGCTCACCCCAAGGCGGGGCGCGGACAAATACGCAGTATTTT; CDR3: CASSPQGGARTNTQYF
V: TRBV6-5; J: TRBJ1-6; D: .; size: .; DNA: TGTGCCACCAAATACAGTAGGGGAGGGTTCCACTTT; CDR3: CATKYSRGGFHF
V: TRBV28; J: TRBJ2-7; D: .; size: .; DNA: TGTGCCAGCACCTCGACAGTTCGCTACGAGCAGTACTTC; CDR3: CASTSTVRYEQYF
V: TRBV19; J: TRBJ2-2; D: TRBD1; size: .; DNA: TGTGCCAGTAGTACCCCGACCGGGACAGGGAAGATGTTTTTT; CDR3: CASSTPTGTGKMFF
V: TRBV11-2; J: TRBJ1-1; D: .; size: .; DNA: TGTGCCAGCAGCCTAGGCGGAGGGCGGGCTGAAGCTTTCTTT; CDR3: CASSLGGGRAEAFF
V: TRBV10-1; J: TRBJ2-3; D: TRBD2; size: .; DNA: TGCGCCATCGCCGGGACTAGCGGGGGGTACACAGATACGCAGTATTTT; CDR3: CAIAGTSGGYTDTQYF
V: TRBV19; J: TRBJ1-5; D: .; size: .; DNA: TGTGCCAGTAGTATGTACAGAACCAATCAGCCCCAGCATTTT; CDR3: CASSMYRTNQPQHF
V: TRBV19; J: TRBJ2-5; D: TRBD2; size: .; DNA: TGTGCCAGTAGTATGGTAGCGGGGGTCGGTGAGACCCAGTACTTC; CDR3: CASSMVAGVGETQYF
V: TRBV7-9; J: TRBJ1-6; D: .; size: once; DNA: TGTGCCAGCAGCTTAGTTTTGAGCTCCTATAATTCACCCCTCCACTTT; CDR3: CASSLVLSSYNSPLHF
V: TRBV7-2; J: TRBJ2-7; D: .; size: .; DNA: TGTGCCAGCAGCTTAAGGGGGGACAGCTCATTGGAGCAGTACTTC; CDR3: CASSLRGDSSLEQYF
V: TRBV19; J: TRBJ1-1; D: .; size: .; DNA: TGTGCCAGTAGTTCAGGGTCTTGGAACACTGAAGCTTTCTTT; CDR3: CASSSGSWNTEAFF
V: TRBV7-9; J: TRBJ2-7; D: .; size: .; DNA: TGTGCCAGCAGAATAGATGAGACAGATGTCAACGAGCAGTACTTC; CDR3: CASRIDETDVNEQYF
V: TRBV7-8; J: TRBJ1-6; D: .; size: few; DNA: TGTGCCAGCAGCTCCCGGACAGCCTATAATTCACCCCTCCACTTT; CDR3: CASSSRTAYNSPLHF
V: TRBV3-1/TRBV3-2; J: TRBJ1-1; D: .; size: .; DNA: TGTGCCAGCAGCCAGCCCCTTGGGGCGGTTACTGAAGCTTTCTTT; CDR3: CASSQPLGAVTEAFF
V: TRBV7-9; J: TRBJ2-1; D: .; size: once; DNA: TGTGCCAGCACAGGCCCTAGCGATCACTCCTACAATGAGCAGTTCTTC; CDR3: CASTGPSDHSYNEQFF
V: TRBV7-9; J: TRBJ2-2; D: .; size: .; DNA: TGTGCCAGCAGCTTAACGGGAAACACCGGGGAGCTGTTTTTT; CDR3: CASSLTGNTGELFF
V: TRBV5-1; J: TRBJ2-5; D: TRBD1; size: once; DNA: TGCGCCAGCAGCTTAGTGACAGGGATGGAAGAGACCCAGTACTTC; CDR3: CASSLVTGMEETQYF
V: TRBV28; J: TRBJ1-5; D: TRBD1; size: few; DNA: TGTGCCAGCAGGGCGGACAGGGTGGGGCAGCCCCAGCATTTT; CDR3: CASRADRVGQPQHF
V: TRBV4-2; J: TRBJ1-1; D: .; size: few; DNA: TGTGCCAGCAGCCAAGAGGCGGTTGGGGGCATGGGCACTGAAGCTTTCTTT; CDR3: CASSQEAVGGMGTEAFF
V: TRBV19; J: TRBJ2-6; D: .; size: .; DNA: TGTGCCGGGGGCGCGAGTTTTGGGGCCAACGTCCTGACTTTC; CDR3: CAGGASFGANVLTF
V: TRBV19; J: TRBJ1-5; D: .; size: .; DNA: TGTGCCAGTAGTATTTGGGACACTCAGCCCCAGCATTTT; CDR3: CASSIWDTQPQHF
V: TRBV18; J: TRBJ1-4; D: TRBD1; size: .; DNA: TGTGCCAGCTCACCCAATCCGACAGGGGGTGAAAAACTGTTTTTT; CDR3: CASSPNPTGGEKLFF
V: TRBV19; J: TRBJ1-2; D: TRBD1; size: .; DNA: TGTGCCAGTAGTATGAGAACAGGGGGCGACTATGGCTACACCTTC; CDR3: CASSMRTGGDYGYTF
V: TRBV7-9; J: TRBJ2-3; D: .; size: .; DNA: TGTGCCAGCAGCGCAGACAGAACTAGCACAGATACGCAGTATTTT; CDR3: CASSADRTSTDTQYF
V: TRBV19; J: TRBJ1-2; D: .; size: .; DNA: TGTGCCAGTAGTCTATGGGACTCCAACTATGGCTACACCTTC; CDR3: CASSLWDSNYGYTF
V: TRBV4-1; J: TRBJ1-1; D: .; size: many; DNA: TGCGCCAGCAGCCCGATGAGGGCGGGCACTGAAGCTTTCTTT; CDR3: CASSPMRAGTEAFF
V: TRBV7-9; J: TRBJ2-7; D: TRBD2; size: many; DNA: TGTGCCAGCAGCTCGACTAGCGGGGGGAGCTCCTACGAGCAGTACTTC; CDR3: CASSSTSGGSSYEQYF